One TCR beta chain is described in this entry. What it binds is unknown. The PCR was carried out with 60 Vbeta primers and 13 Jbeta primers. TCRdb's table, derived via immunoSEQ multiplex PCR, lists solely in-frame clones and lacks some. The sample lists roughly 200,000 clones; around 80% were seen once. The data derive from a study of cytomegalovirus exposure and HLA in healthy donors. V was cut by 5 bases and J by 6 bases, with 17 bases left in between. This CDR3 has 15 amino acids. Germline values: CDR1 SGHTA, CDR2 FQGNSA. Study results and caveats: Most TCR beta V segments were productive about 90% or about 30% of the time in an earlier analysis. Donors were assumed by presence/absence analyses to have roughly uniform sequencing depth.

Sequencing input: PBMCs. The chain carries TRBV7-2 and TRBJ1-5; maybe TRBD1 (6 bases). This receptor was identified in a woman aged 55-70 years in good health and CMV-seropositive. CDR3 bases: TGTGCCAGCAGCCCCCGGGGGGGCGCCGGTCAGCCCCAGCATTTT. Its protein is CASSPRGGAGQPQHF.